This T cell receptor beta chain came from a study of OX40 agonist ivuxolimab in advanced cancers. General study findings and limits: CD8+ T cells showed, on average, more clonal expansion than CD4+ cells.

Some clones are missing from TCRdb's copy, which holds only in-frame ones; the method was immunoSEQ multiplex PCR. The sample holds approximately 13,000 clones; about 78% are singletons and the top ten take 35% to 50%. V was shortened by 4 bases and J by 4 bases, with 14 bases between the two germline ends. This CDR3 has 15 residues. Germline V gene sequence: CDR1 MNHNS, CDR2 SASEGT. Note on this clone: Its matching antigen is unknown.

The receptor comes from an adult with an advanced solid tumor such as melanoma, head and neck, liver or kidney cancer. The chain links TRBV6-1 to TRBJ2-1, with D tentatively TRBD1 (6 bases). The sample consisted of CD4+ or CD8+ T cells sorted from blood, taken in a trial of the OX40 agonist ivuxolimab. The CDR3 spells CASSAVLQGYNEQFF. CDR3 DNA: TGTGCCAGCAGTGCTGTTCTACAGGGTTACAATGAGCAGTTCTTC.